These T cell receptor beta chains were read from a single sample in a study of monozygotic twins with inflammatory bowel disease. TCRdb reprocessed the 5' RACE reads and keeps a single row for each CDR3 protein, giving no DNA. Its table lists more than 300,000 distinct CDR3 sequences. The sequenced material came from blood. The source is a human donor with ulcerative colitis or Crohn's disease, or a healthy co-twin of an affected twin (not recorded which). CDR3s include the opening cysteine and the closing phenylalanine or tryptophan. Fields, in order: J gene, V gene, CDR3 protein.

j_call: TRBJ2-1
v_call: TRBV28
cdr3_aa: CASSNSGGNYNEQFF

j_call: TRBJ2-5
v_call: TRBV20-1
cdr3_aa: CSARNPTGLETQYF

j_call: TRBJ2-3
v_call: TRBV7-6
cdr3_aa: CASSQPTGTDTQYF

j_call: TRBJ1-4
v_call: TRBV14
cdr3_aa: CASSQVPGRNEKLFF

j_call: TRBJ1-2
v_call: TRBV11-2
cdr3_aa: CASSLEPSGQGHTF

j_call: TRBJ2-3
v_call: TRBV9
cdr3_aa: CASSVEAGGPTDTQYF

j_call: TRBJ2-7
v_call: TRBV5-6
cdr3_aa: CASSSDLHEQYF

j_call: TRBJ2-7
v_call: TRBV7-2
cdr3_aa: CASSSQGTGEPYEQYF

j_call: TRBJ1-2
v_call: TRBV20-1
cdr3_aa: CSARDRGLNYGYTF

j_call: TRBJ2-1
v_call: TRBV29-1
cdr3_aa: CSVAASHSEQFF

j_call: TRBJ2-2
v_call: TRBV28
cdr3_aa: CASRGIGWSGELFF

j_call: TRBJ2-7
v_call: TRBV11-2
cdr3_aa: CASSLYGGVLAEQYF

j_call: TRBJ2-7
v_call: TRBV3-1
cdr3_aa: CASSPLAGASYEQYF

j_call: TRBJ1-6
v_call: TRBV4-3
cdr3_aa: CASSQGRTGTSPLHF

j_call: TRBJ2-7
v_call: TRBV20-1
cdr3_aa: CSAGTSGRYEQYF

j_call: TRBJ2-2
v_call: TRBV7-3
cdr3_aa: CASSRKTKTPGLAAPTGELFF

j_call: TRBJ1-1
v_call: TRBV18
cdr3_aa: CASSRQEENTEAFF

j_call: TRBJ2-5
v_call: TRBV7-2
cdr3_aa: CASSFRGGVETQYF

j_call: TRBJ2-2
v_call: TRBV5-6
cdr3_aa: CASSLGAIANTGELFF

j_call: TRBJ2-3
v_call: TRBV10-3
cdr3_aa: CAIGKTSGRQNTQYF

j_call: TRBJ2-3
v_call: TRBV7-9
cdr3_aa: CASSLSQGVADTQYF

j_call: TRBJ2-1
v_call: TRBV6-5
cdr3_aa: CASRRGFLLGQSYNEQFF

j_call: TRBJ2-2
v_call: TRBV12-3/TRBV12-4
cdr3_aa: CASSFGLANTGELFF

j_call: TRBJ1-3
v_call: TRBV4-2
cdr3_aa: CASSQAWQGVIYSGNTIYF

j_call: TRBJ2-3
v_call: TRBV10-2
cdr3_aa: CASRPRTGNFPDTQYF

j_call: TRBJ1-5
v_call: TRBV12-5
cdr3_aa: CASGLGGSNQPQHF

j_call: TRBJ2-3
v_call: TRBV7-2
cdr3_aa: CASSLVGASTDTQYF

j_call: TRBJ2-5
v_call: TRBV4-2
cdr3_aa: CASSQAPRSGGQETQYF

j_call: TRBJ1-4
v_call: TRBV29-1
cdr3_aa: CSVTTGTLEKLFF

j_call: TRBJ2-1
v_call: TRBV5-6
cdr3_aa: CASSWSMVSSYNEQFF

j_call: TRBJ1-6
v_call: TRBV10-3
cdr3_aa: CAISEFGTVSSYNSPLHF

j_call: TRBJ1-1
v_call: TRBV21-1
cdr3_aa: CASSKGGDRGNTEAFF

j_call: TRBJ1-2
v_call: TRBV20-1
cdr3_aa: CSAVNGDSPREGYTF

j_call: TRBJ1-3
v_call: TRBV6-1
cdr3_aa: CASSEGTPPGNTIYF

j_call: TRBJ2-7
v_call: TRBV14
cdr3_aa: CASSQGVFGEQYF

j_call: TRBJ1-1
v_call: TRBV20-1
cdr3_aa: CSAPWTGANTEAFF

j_call: TRBJ2-2
v_call: TRBV5-1
cdr3_aa: CASTQPKYTGELFF

j_call: TRBJ2-7
v_call: TRBV7-2
cdr3_aa: CASSLDRDSTYEQYF

j_call: TRBJ1-2
v_call: TRBV6-2/TRBV6-3
cdr3_aa: CASSYPDTGYGYTF

j_call: TRBJ2-2
v_call: TRBV20-1
cdr3_aa: CSAARGVHATGELFF

j_call: TRBJ1-1
v_call: TRBV7-2
cdr3_aa: CASSAGTGGKTEAFF

j_call: TRBJ2-2
v_call: TRBV7-8
cdr3_aa: CASSLVRRSAGELFF

j_call: TRBJ2-7
v_call: TRBV4-3
cdr3_aa: CASSQDAKGYEQYF

j_call: TRBJ2-2
v_call: TRBV7-8
cdr3_aa: CASSSFGGGITGELFF

j_call: TRBJ1-5
v_call: TRBV11-2
cdr3_aa: CASSSGVRGPQHF

j_call: TRBJ1-2
v_call: TRBV29-1
cdr3_aa: CSAQKGNTRGYTF

j_call: TRBJ2-7
v_call: TRBV3-1
cdr3_aa: CASSRPGTSPYEQYF

j_call: TRBJ1-2
v_call: TRBV12-3/TRBV12-4
cdr3_aa: CASSPWTGAFYGYTF

j_call: TRBJ1-6
v_call: TRBV11-2
cdr3_aa: CASSPTGNYNSPLHF

j_call: TRBJ2-7
v_call: TRBV4-2
cdr3_aa: CASSQEASGRGARYEQYF

j_call: TRBJ2-5
v_call: TRBV20-1
cdr3_aa: CSARRSGTGHETQYF

j_call: TRBJ2-1
v_call: TRBV5-8
cdr3_aa: CARPHNPGLQDVDEQFF

j_call: TRBJ1-3
v_call: TRBV12-3/TRBV12-4
cdr3_aa: CASSQVSSGNTIYF

j_call: TRBJ2-4
v_call: TRBV20-1
cdr3_aa: CSAVRDRGAKNIQYF